This T cell receptor (beta chain) appears in the sequencing data of a study of CD8+CD57+ T cells in acquired aplastic anemia. Study conclusions and caveats: Shared by patients and controls, nearly 30 CD8+ CDR3s were abundant in patients. Statistical testing detected no significant gap in CD8+ Simpson's diversity between patients and controls.

CDR3 and TCR beta VDJ profiling relied on a genomic DNA template. TCRdb redid the calling of the reads with MiXCR, one entry per CDR3 protein. The sample has 150,000 to 200,000 distinct CDR3 sequences, less than 60% seen once; the top ten hold about 2.9%. Sequencing was done on patients that had shown CD8+CD57+ cell expansion by flow cytometry. The CDR3 is 17 residues long. The V gene lost 3 bases and the J gene lost 2 bases, with 22 bases spanning the gap. Per the germline V gene, CDR1 is DFQATT and CDR2 is SNEGSKA (reference sequence). Turning to this clonotype: Its specificity is not known.

The material sequenced was sorted CD4+, CD8+, or CD8+CD57+ T cells (not recorded which) from PBMCs. The genes are TRBV20-1 and TRBJ1-2; possible D gene TRBD1, 5 bases. The TCR sequence derives from a human donor with aplastic anemia. The CDR3 DNA sequence: TGCAGTGCTAGCGGGCCTTCCACATGGGGACGGAACTATGGCTACACCTTC. Translating gives CSASGPSTWGRNYGYTF.